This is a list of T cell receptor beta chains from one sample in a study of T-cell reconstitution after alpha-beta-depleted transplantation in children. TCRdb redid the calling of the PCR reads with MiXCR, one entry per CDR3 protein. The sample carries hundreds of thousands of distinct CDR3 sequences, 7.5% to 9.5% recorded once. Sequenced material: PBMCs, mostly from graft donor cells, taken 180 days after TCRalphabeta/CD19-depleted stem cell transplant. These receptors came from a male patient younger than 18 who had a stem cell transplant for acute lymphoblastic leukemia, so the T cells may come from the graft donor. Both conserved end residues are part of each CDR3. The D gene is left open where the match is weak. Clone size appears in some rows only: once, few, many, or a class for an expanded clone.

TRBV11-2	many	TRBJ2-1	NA	CASSESFTQFF	TGTGCCAGCAGCGAGTCGTTTACGCAGTTCTTC
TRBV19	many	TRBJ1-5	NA	CASSLPGAFYSNQPQHF	TGTGCCAGTAGCCTCCCGGGGGCTTTCTATAGCAATCAGCCCCAGCATTTT
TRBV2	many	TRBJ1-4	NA	CASRGQREKLFF	TGTGCCAGCAGGGGACAACGGGAAAAACTGTTTTTT
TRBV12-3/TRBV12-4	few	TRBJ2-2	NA	CASSFFSPGANTGELFF	TGTGCCAGCAGTTTCTTTAGCCCTGGGGCGAACACCGGGGAGCTGTTTTTT
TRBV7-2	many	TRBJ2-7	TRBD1	CASSLTFQGAGEQYF	TGTGCCAGCAGCTTAACTTTCCAGGGGGCGGGAGAGCAGTACTTC
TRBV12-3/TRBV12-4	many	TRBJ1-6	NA	CASSLRGNSPLHF	TGTGCCAGCAGTTTGAGGGGGAATTCACCCCTCCACTTT
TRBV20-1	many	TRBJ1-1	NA	CSASPNTEAFF	TGCAGTGCTAGCCCCAACACTGAAGCTTTCTTT
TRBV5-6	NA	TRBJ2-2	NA	CASSLGFGKIYTGELFF	TGTGCCAGCAGCTTGGGGTTCGGGAAAATATACACCGGGGAGCTGTTTTTT
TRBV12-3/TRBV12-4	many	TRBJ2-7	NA	CASSLGQISYEQYF	TGTGCCAGCAGTTTAGGCCAAATCTCCTACGAGCAGTACTTC
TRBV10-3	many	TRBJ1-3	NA	CAISPGSSGNTIYF	TGTGCCATCAGCCCAGGAAGCTCTGGAAACACCATATATTTT
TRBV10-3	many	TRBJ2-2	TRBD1	CAISEALTGTTGELFF	TGTGCCATCAGTGAAGCCTTGACAGGGACGACCGGGGAGCTGTTTTTT
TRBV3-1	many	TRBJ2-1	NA	CASSQERGNYEQFF	TGTGCCAGCAGCCAAGAAAGAGGGAACTATGAGCAGTTCTTC
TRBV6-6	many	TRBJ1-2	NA	CASTPSDGYTF	TGTGCCAGCACCCCTTCGGATGGCTACACCTTC
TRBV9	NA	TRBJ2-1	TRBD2	CASSVASGIYNEQFF	TGTGCCAGCAGCGTAGCTAGCGGTATCTACAATGAGCAGTTCTTC
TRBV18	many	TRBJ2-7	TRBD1	CASSGDRGQVEQYF	TGTGCCAGCTCAGGGGACAGGGGGCAGGTCGAGCAGTACTTC
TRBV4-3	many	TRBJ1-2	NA	CASSQDGTRYGYTF	TGCGCCAGCAGCCAAGATGGCACCCGCTATGGCTACACCTTC
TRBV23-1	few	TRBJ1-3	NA	CASSQCRGPGNTIYF	TGCGCCAGCAGTCAATGCAGGGGCCCTGGAAACACCATATATTTT
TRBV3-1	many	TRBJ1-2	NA	CASSQVKGRGNYGYTF	TGTGCCAGCAGCCAAGTGAAGGGGAGGGGCAACTATGGCTACACCTTC
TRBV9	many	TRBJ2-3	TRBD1	CASSVRGQTDTQYF	TGTGCCAGCAGCGTTAGGGGGCAGACAGATACGCAGTATTTT
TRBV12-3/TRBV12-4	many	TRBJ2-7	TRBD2	CASSLRDGRLAFYEQYF	TGTGCCAGCAGTTTAAGGGACGGTCGACTAGCGTTTTACGAGCAGTACTTC
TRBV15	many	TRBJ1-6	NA	CATSRDPRQLRNNSPLHF	TGTGCCACCAGCAGAGATCCGCGACAGCTAAGAAATAATTCACCCCTCCACTTT
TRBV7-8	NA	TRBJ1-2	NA	CASSLEAKRGGREGYGYTF	TGTGCCAGCAGCTTAGAGGCCAAGAGGGGCGGGCGAGAGGGCTATGGCTACACCTTC
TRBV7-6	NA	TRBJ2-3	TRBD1	CASSSPPRDRSDTQYF	TGTGCCAGCAGCTCCCCTCCCCGGGACAGATCAGATACGCAGTATTTT
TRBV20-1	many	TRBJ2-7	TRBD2	CSARRTSGRMVEQYF	TGCAGTGCTAGAAGGACTAGCGGGAGAATGGTCGAGCAGTACTTC